This record concerns one T cell receptor (beta chain) sequence. Its antigen remains undetermined. No base quality values were provided; no much bigger clone lies one nucleotide off. The data are from a study of cytomegalovirus exposure and HLA in healthy donors (dated by TCRdb to about 2017). Some background on the complete study: According to a later analysis, one platform produced both the 100 to 150 validation repertoires and the approximately 670 repertoires of the first cohort. To predict cytomegalovirus infection status, the study combined high-throughput TCR immunosequencing, statistical association of individual TCRs with disease status, and machine learning. In addition to the first cohort of 666 subjects, a separate validation cohort of 130 or so different subjects was used. The study aimed to test whether signatures of past pathogen exposure could be identified by cataloging public T cell receptors. Study-level results and caveats: A few of the identified cytomegalovirus-associated TCR beta chains were confirmed in vitro to be specific for cytomegalovirus antigens. Most TCR sequences were observed very rarely across donors, whereas some public TCRs were present in many individuals. The authors suggested that the approach could potentially be extended to other disease states and immunological phenotypes. Of the cluster scores, around 95% were above 0 in a later analysis, which found that TCRs clustered in the first cohort also tended to co-occur in the 120 or so validation repertoires. In both the original and validation cohorts, the classifier was reported to diagnose cytomegalovirus status with high specificity and sensitivity. A later analysis lacked HLA typing for the validation cohort, so it scored co-occurrence in that cohort across all 120 or so repertoires. In the study, about 150 TCR beta chains were listed as associated with cytomegalovirus.

Via the germline V gene, CDR1 is SGHTA and CDR2 FQGNSA. The germline V and J ends show losses of 6 bases and 6 bases respectively, and no gene match explains 4 bases of the junction. The CDR3 covers 13 residues, taking in both the cysteine and the phenylalanine. CDR3 DNA only is kept here, 39 bases in frame from base 1. Receptor libraries were prepared by the immunoSEQ multiplex PCR assay. Per the source publication's procedure: A statistical classification framework was developed to diagnose cytomegalovirus status using the catalog of TCR beta chain sequences. TCRdb stores this immuneACCESS table with in-frame sequences only. Part of the clones is absent; in the studies checked, under half of the shortfall reflects unresolved V genes, and no reason is known for the rest. From that table come the V and J calls and clone size; the DNA was used to work out D and trimming. This sample gives over 85,000 clones in total; approximately 89% of them show up just once. The ten largest clones represent 1.5% to 2% of the sample.

The donors belonged to the validation cohort of around 110 subjects, which was separate from the 666-subject first cohort. This receptor was taken from a woman in her late teens or twenties in good health and CMV-seronegative. The rearranged segments are TRBV7-2 and TRBJ2-7; 11 of the junction bases match TRBD2. The source material was PBMCs. At the DNA level, the sequence is TGTGCCAGCAGATCGGGACTAGCGGTCGAGCAGTACTTC. This gives the protein CASRSGLAVEQYF.